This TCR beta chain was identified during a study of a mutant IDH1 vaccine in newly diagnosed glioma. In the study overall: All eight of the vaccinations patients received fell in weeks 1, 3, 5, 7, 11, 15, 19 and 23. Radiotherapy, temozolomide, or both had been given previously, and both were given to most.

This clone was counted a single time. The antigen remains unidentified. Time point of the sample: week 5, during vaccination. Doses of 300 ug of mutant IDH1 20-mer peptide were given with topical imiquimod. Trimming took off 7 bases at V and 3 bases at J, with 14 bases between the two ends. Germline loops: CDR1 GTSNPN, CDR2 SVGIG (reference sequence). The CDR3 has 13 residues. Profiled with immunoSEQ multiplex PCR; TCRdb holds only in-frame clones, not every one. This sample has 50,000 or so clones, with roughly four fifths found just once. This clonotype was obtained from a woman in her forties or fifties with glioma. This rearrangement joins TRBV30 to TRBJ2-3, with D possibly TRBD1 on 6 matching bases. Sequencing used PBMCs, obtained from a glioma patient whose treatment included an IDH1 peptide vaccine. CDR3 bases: TGTGCCTCGCCGGGACAACTTACAGATACGCAGTATTTT. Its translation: CASPGQLTDTQYF.